This T cell receptor beta chain was documented in a study of beta chain features in type 1 diabetes. Study-level findings and limits: TCRB CDR3 length was moderately but significantly reduced in all four CD4+ subsets of Type 1 diabetes patients.

Reverse transcription of all isolated RNA meant that expressed TCRB transcripts were sequenced. The data were produced by immunoSEQ multiplex PCR, yet TCRdb's version contains in-frame clones alone and is incomplete. Of about 240,000 clones in the sample, about 15% are singletons; the top ten hold just under 0.02%. Note on this clone: The antigen is undetermined.

The sample was naive CD4+ T cells from blood. The receptor was isolated from a man between 25 and 39 years old with type 1 diabetes.

The DNA of the CDR3 is TGTGCCAGCAGCCGTCGGACTAGCGGGGGGTCGGAGACCCAGTACTTC. Translated: CASSRRTSGGSETQYF. The chain recombines TRBV7-2 with TRBJ2-5; 14 bases match TRBD2. The length of the CDR3 is 16 residues. Per the germline V gene, CDR1 is SGHTA and CDR2 is FQGNSA. V gave up 5 bases and J gave up 5 bases; unmatched junction bases: 7.